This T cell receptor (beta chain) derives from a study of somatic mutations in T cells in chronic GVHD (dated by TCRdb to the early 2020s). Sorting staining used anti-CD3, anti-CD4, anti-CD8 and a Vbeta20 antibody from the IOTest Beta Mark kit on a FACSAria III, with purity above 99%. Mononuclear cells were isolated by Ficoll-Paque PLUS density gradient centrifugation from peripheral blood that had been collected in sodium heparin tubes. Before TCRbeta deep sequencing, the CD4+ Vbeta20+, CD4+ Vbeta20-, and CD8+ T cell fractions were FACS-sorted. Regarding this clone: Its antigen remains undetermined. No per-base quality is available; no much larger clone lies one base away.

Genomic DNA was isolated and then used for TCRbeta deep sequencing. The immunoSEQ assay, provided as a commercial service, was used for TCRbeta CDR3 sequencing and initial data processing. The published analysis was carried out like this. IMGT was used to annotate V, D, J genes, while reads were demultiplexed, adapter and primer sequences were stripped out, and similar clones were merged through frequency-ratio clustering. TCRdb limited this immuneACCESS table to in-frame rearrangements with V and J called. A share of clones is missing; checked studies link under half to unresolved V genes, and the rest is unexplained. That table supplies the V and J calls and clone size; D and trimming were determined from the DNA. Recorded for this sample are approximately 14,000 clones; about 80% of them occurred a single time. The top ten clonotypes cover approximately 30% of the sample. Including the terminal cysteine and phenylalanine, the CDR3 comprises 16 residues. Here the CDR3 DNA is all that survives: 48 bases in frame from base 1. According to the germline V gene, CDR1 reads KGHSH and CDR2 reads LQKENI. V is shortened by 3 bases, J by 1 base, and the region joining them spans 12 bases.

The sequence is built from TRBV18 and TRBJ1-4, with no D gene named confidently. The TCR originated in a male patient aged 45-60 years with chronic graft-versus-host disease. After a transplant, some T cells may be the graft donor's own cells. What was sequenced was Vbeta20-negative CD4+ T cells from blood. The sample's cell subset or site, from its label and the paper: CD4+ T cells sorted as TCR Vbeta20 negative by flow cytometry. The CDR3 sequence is CASSPDRRGTNEKLFF. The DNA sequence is TGTGCCAGCTCACCGGACCGTCGGGGAACTAATGAAAAACTGTTTTTT.